This T cell receptor beta chain was profiled in a study of blood T cell repertoires in COVID-19. Looking at the study overall: From T cells, B-cell-depleted T cells, or PBMCs came the material, which was cDNA or gDNA.

Per the original methods: Using reference gene primer amplification, nucleated cell counts were estimated. Using immunoSEQ multiplex PCR, the repertoire was profiled, and TCRdb retains in-frame clones only, with some absent. V and J calls and clone size follow that table, whereas D and trimming were derived from the DNA. The sample shows 200,000 to 250,000 clones, approximately 80% of them seen only once. The CDR3 covers 16 residues. V lost 4 bases to trimming and J lost 7 bases; unmatched junction nucleotides: 12. From germline, CDR1 is SGDLS and CDR2 YYNGEE. Sequenced material: peripheral blood. The sequence was obtained from a man aged 25 to 45 who had recovered from COVID-19. J is TRBJ2-2 and V is TRBV9, with 8 bases identical to TRBD2. The CDR3 DNA follows: TGTGCCAGCAGCCTCGATTACGGGGGGGTATTCGGGGAGCTGTTTTTT. As protein: CASSLDYGGVFGELFF.